A single sample gave rise to the 30 T cell receptor beta chains below, sequenced in a study of T cells expressing NK-cell markers. No DNA is given; TCRdb re-called the 5' RACE reads and lists each CDR3 protein once. The ten top clones account for under 6.5%, within a sample of 300,000 to 450,000 distinct CDR3 sequences. Material for sequencing was blood T cells: a sorted CD56 or NKG2C T cell subset, CD4+ or CD8+ T cells, or bulk PBMC T cells (not recorded which). Receptors originate from a man between 18 and 69 years old in good health.

The V and J genes are TRBV7-3 and TRBJ2-5; with no DNA, the TCRdb D assignment of TRBD2 cannot be verified. The CDR3 sequence is 14 residues long. Germline V gives CDR1 SGHTA, CDR2 FQGTGA. CDR3 sequence reads: CASSPGTSVKTQYF.

This chain uses TRBV5-4 with TRBJ1-1. This CDR3 region has 14 residues. CDR1 is SGHNT, CDR2 YYREEE, per germline (reference sequence). CDR3 in amino acids: CASSLVEGISEAFF.

This chain joins TRBV12-3 or TRBV12-4 and TRBJ2-7; no DNA is available, so the TRBD1 call from TCRdb remains unchecked. The length of the CDR3 is 12 residues. The CDR3 sequence: CASSKWGYEQYF.

The CDR3 reads CASLRTGTGPDEQYF. This rearrangement joins TRBV6-2 or TRBV6-3 to TRBJ2-7; TCRdb returns TRBD1, unconfirmable since there is no DNA. CDR1 MNHEY and CDR2 SVGEGT come from the germline V gene. The CDR3 runs to 15 residues.

The rearrangement uses TRBV9 and TRBJ2-5; lacking DNA, the TRBD1 call made by TCRdb goes unchecked. Germline CDR1 reads SGDLS; CDR2 reads YYNGEE. The CDR3 extends over 14 amino acids. CDR3 protein: CASSLGPLEETQYF.

J is TRBJ2-2 and V is TRBV6-1; the D gene TCRdb calls, TRBD1, cannot be checked with no DNA. The CDR3 has 15 residues. From germline, CDR1 is MNHNS and CDR2 SASEGT. This chain's CDR3 is CASSRQGIGSGELFF.

J is TRBJ2-2 and V is TRBV20-1; TCRdb outputs TRBD2, but without DNA this stays unchecked. Looked up from germline, CDR1 is DFQATT and CDR2 is SNEGSKA (reference sequence). This CDR3 is built from 14 residues. CDR3 loop: CSGSSGLDTGELFF.

V usage is TRBV5-1 and J usage is TRBJ2-3; TCRdb selects TRBD1, and the lack of DNA leaves this call unchecked. Germline V gives CDR1 SGHRS, CDR2 YFSETQ. CDR3 length: 16 residues. The CDR3 loop is CASSVNTGQGADTQYF.

The J gene is TRBJ2-7, the V gene TRBV14; TCRdb names TRBD1, which stays unverified in the absence of DNA. The CDR3 spans 15 residues. From germline, CDR1 is SGHDN and CDR2 FVKESK. CDR3 in amino acids: CASSYRGRGQTEQYF.

The J gene is TRBJ1-2, the V gene TRBV5-1; the D call from TCRdb, TRBD1, cannot be confirmed without DNA. CDR1 SGHRS and CDR2 YFSETQ come from the germline V gene. The CDR3 is 15 residues long. This CDR3 reads CASSSYDRSLYGYTF.

V and J are TRBV20-1 and TRBJ2-5; TCRdb proposes TRBD2, but this gene call is untestable without DNA. The CDR3 has 17 residues. Germline V CDR1 and CDR2: DFQATT, SNEGSKA (reference sequence). The CDR3 sequence is CSAKLEGARRAVETQYF.

The chain recombines TRBV24-1 with TRBJ2-1. The germline V gene has CDR1 KGHDR and CDR2 SFDVKD. The CDR3 covers 13 residues. CDR3 region: CATSDIGLNEQFF.

The V and J genes are TRBV19 and TRBJ2-1; there is no DNA to check the TCRdb D call of TRBD2. Germline V CDR1 and CDR2: LNHDA, SQIVND (reference sequence). The CDR3 is 14 amino acids. The CDR3 loop reads CASSIRTLWGEMFF. Complete variable domain (other parts from reference TRBV19 and TRBJ2-1): DGGITQSPKYLFRKEGQNVTLSCEQNLNHDAMYWYRQDPGQGLRLIYYSQIVNDFQKGDIAEGYSVSREKKESFPLTVTSAQKNPTAFYLCASSIRTLWGEMFFGPGTRLTVL.

The chain has TRBV23-1 and TRBJ2-6. TRBV23-1 is annotated as an ORF whose role is uncertain. This CDR3 contains 15 residues. The CDR3 sequence: CASTHGESGANVLTF.

The J gene is TRBJ2-1, the V gene TRBV7-8; TCRdb names TRBD2, which stays unverified in the absence of DNA. CDR3 length: 16 amino acids. Germline-derived CDR1 and CDR2 are SGHVS and FQNEAQ. CDR3 loop: CASSPGLARVYNEQFF.

This chain connects TRBV15 to TRBJ2-7; TCRdb's D call, TRBD1, is unchecked because there is no DNA. Germline values: CDR1 LNHNV, CDR2 YYDKDF (reference sequence). The CDR3 contains 15 residues. The CDR3: CATSRGRTQEYEQYF.

The genes are TRBV20-1 and TRBJ2-7; there is no DNA to check the TCRdb D call of TRBD2. The CDR3 extends over 16 amino acids. CDR1 DFQATT and CDR2 SNEGSKA come from the germline V gene (reference sequence). This CDR3 reads CSATGAGPGLSYEQYF.

The chain couples TRBV7-3 to TRBJ2-3; as DNA is missing, the TRBD1 call by TCRdb cannot be tested. The CDR3 has 17 residues. Germline CDR1 reads SGHTA; CDR2 reads FQGTGA. The CDR3 protein is CASSPLPRTASTDTQYF.

The rearrangement uses TRBV6-1 and TRBJ1-5; TCRdb calls TRBD1, which cannot be checked without DNA. CDR1 is MNHNS, CDR2 SASEGT, per germline. The CDR3 contains 15 residues. CDR3 region: CASSEARGGYQPQHF.

The V gene is TRBV7-9, the J gene TRBJ2-2; TCRdb indicates TRBD1, and absent DNA this call remains unverified. Looked up from germline, CDR1 is SEHNR and CDR2 is FQNEAQ (reference sequence). The CDR3 runs 17 residues. The CDR3 is CASSPETGQGNTGELFF.

V is TRBV12-3 or TRBV12-4 and J is TRBJ1-2; absent DNA, TCRdb's TRBD1 call cannot be checked. The CDR3 totals 15 residues. CDR3 sequence: CASSLTGGVEYGYTF.

The chain employs TRBV3-1 and TRBJ1-5. This CDR3 contains 14 residues. Germline V gene lookup returns CDR1 LGHDT and CDR2 YNNKEL (reference sequence). CDR3 in amino acids: CASSQGIGPQPQHF.

This chain's CDR3 is CASHGAIWAGPSTDTQYF. V usage is TRBV6-1 and J usage is TRBJ2-3; TCRdb's D gene call, TRBD2, goes unchecked for lack of DNA. Germline values: CDR1 MNHNS, CDR2 SASEGT. This CDR3 comprises 18 residues.

V gene TRBV11-2 combines with J gene TRBJ2-1; there is no DNA to check the TCRdb D call of TRBD1. The CDR3 is 18 residues long. In germline, CDR1 is SGHAT, CDR2 FQNNGV. The CDR3 loop reads CASSFPRGGVSSYNEQFF.

The gene calls are TRBV5-1 and TRBJ2-7; absent DNA, TCRdb's TRBD2 call cannot be checked. The germline V gene has CDR1 SGHRS and CDR2 YFSETQ. This CDR3 spans 15 amino acids. This CDR3 is CASSEGTSAFYEQYF.

The chain joins TRBV25-1 to TRBJ1-1; TCRdb designates TRBD1, a call that cannot be tested without DNA. CDR1 is MGHDK and CDR2 is SYGVNS in the germline V gene. The CDR3 extends over 16 amino acids. CDR3 sequence reads: CASSGRPGQLNTEAFF. Filled out from reference TRBV25-1 and TRBJ1-1, the complete variable domain reads EADIYQTPRYLVIGTGKKITLECSQTMGHDKMYWYQQDPGMELHLIHYSYGVNSTEKGDLSSESTVSRIRTEHFPLTLESARPSHTSQYLCASSGRPGQLNTEAFFGQGTRLTVV.

V is TRBV11-1 and J is TRBJ2-1; the TRBD1 assignment by TCRdb is unverifiable without DNA. From germline, CDR1 is SGHAT and CDR2 FQDESV (reference sequence). The length of the CDR3 is 16 residues. CDR3 in amino acids: CASTQPGGAYYNEQFF. Using reference TRBV11-1 and TRBJ2-1 for the parts outside the CDR3, the full variable domain is EAEVAQSPRYKITEKSQAVAFWCDPISGHATLYWYRQILGQGPELLVQFQDESVVDDSQLPKDRFSAERLKGVDSTLKIQPAELGDSAMYLCASTQPGGAYYNEQFFGPGTRLTVL.

The rearrangement joins TRBV7-8 to TRBJ2-5; TCRdb designates TRBD1, a call that cannot be tested without DNA. In germline, CDR1 is SGHVS, CDR2 FQNEAQ. This CDR3 is built from 17 residues. The CDR3 sequence: CASSLKRVRRPGETQYF.

V and J are TRBV18 and TRBJ2-7; the D gene TCRdb calls, TRBD1, cannot be checked with no DNA. Per germline, CDR1 KGHSH and CDR2 LQKENI. This CDR3 contains 14 residues. CDR3 in amino acids: CASSPGTGSYEQYF.

The rearrangement joins TRBV5-1 to TRBJ1-1. This CDR3 region has 12 residues. Germline-derived CDR1 and CDR2 are SGHRS and YFSETQ. CDR3 residues: CASSLAGEAAFF.